The 3 T cell receptor beta chains reported below all come from one sample, sequenced in a study of beta chain features in type 1 diabetes. Expressed TCRB transcripts got sequenced, as all isolated RNA was reverse transcribed. Libraries were prepared by immunoSEQ multiplex PCR; TCRdb keeps only in-frame clonotypes and omits some of them. This table has 900,000 or so clones, 17% appearing once. Sequencing used naive CD4+ T cells from blood. All receptors derive from a woman between 18 and 29 years old in good health.

The genes are TRBV7-2 and TRBJ2-3; TRBD2 might be the D (6 bases). The CDR3 loop spans 12 amino acids. Trimming left V 1 base short and J 9 bases short, with 8 bases between. Germline V lookup: CDR1 SGHTA, CDR2 FQGNSA. The CDR3 bases are TGTGCCAGCAGCTTAGGGCTAGCGACGCAGTATTTT. Amino acid sequence: CASSLGLATQYF.

This chain joins TRBV6-1 and TRBJ2-3; D remains unclear. CDR3 length: 13 amino acids. V was cut by 5 bases and J by 8 bases, with 14 bases left in between. CDR1 and CDR2 from the germline V gene are MNHNS and SASEGT. CDR3 in amino acids: CASSPNTVGTQYF. CDR3 in DNA: TGTGCCAGCAGTCCTAACACAGTCGGTACGCAGTATTTT.

This chain joins TRBV13 and TRBJ2-1; TRBD1 aligns across 8 bases. Germline-derived CDR1 and CDR2 are PRHDT and FYEKMQ (reference sequence). V lost 1 base to trimming and J lost 8 bases; unmatched junction nucleotides: 10. The CDR3 extends over 16 amino acids. The CDR3: CASSLVPRTGSHEQFF. CDR3 sequence (DNA): TGTGCCAGCAGCTTAGTGCCCCGGACAGGGTCCCATGAGCAGTTCTTC.